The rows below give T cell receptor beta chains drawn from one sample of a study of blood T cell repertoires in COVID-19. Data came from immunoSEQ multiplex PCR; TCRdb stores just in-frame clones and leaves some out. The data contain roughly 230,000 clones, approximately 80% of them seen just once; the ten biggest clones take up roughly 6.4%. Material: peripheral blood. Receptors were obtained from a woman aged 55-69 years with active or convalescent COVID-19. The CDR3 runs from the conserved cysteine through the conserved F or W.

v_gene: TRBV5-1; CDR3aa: CASSLRGQAHEQYF
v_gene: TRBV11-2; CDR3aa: CASSLGNRDYEQYF
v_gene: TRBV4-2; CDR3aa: CASSQDNLLRDTQYF
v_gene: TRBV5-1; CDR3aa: CASSGVVGAGGRYEQFF
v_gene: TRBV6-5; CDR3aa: CASSRTGVTDTQYF
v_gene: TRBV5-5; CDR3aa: CASSLTGVDGYTF
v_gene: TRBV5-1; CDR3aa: CASSPGAGTGATQYF
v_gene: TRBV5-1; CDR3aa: CASSLGSGGPNTGELFF
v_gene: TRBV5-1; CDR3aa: CASSPGQGRETQYF
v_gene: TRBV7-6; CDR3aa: CASSSGQNTEAFF
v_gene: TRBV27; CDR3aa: CASSHTLYNSPLHF
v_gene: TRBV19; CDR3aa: CATGGTSSSGNTIYF
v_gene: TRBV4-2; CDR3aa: CASSPTTDRTNEKLFF
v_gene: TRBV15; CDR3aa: CATSGGPETQYF
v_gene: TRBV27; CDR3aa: CASSLQGHGEKLFF
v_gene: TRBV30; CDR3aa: CAFPPGENTEAFF
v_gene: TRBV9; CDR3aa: CASSVHRGFTEAFF
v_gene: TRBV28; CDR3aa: CASSLETARNQPQHF
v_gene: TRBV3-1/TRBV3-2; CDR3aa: CASSTTGTSGTEQYF
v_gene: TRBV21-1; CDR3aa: CASSTGTGAEYEQYF
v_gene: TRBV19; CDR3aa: CASTNFGSTGPGELFF
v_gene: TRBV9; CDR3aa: CASSVATSGGPQETQYF
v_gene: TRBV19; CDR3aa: CASSVLTGGPGELFF
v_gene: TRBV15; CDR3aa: CATSSLPGQGFNEKLFF
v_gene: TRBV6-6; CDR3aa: CASSYPGQGTDTQYF
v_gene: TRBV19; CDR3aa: CASSIDVSETQYF
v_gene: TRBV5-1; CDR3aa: CASSEETEKLFF
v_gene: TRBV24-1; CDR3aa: CATSGQTGPADGANVLTF
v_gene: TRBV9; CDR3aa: CASSAQALNTEAFF
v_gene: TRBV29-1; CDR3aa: CSVDSPGGVISYNEQFF
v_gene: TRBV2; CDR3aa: CASSEEAFSSYEQYF
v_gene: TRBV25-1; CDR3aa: CASSEFGESSPLHF
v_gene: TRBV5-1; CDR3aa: CATGQSPNEKLFF
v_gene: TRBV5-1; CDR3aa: CASSLWTGDWGTSYNEQFF
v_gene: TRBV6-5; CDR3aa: CASTRDRVGEGYTF
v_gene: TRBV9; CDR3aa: CASSGLFTAAYNEQFF
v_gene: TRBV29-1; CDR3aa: CSVEDPTDYEQYF
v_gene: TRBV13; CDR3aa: CASSLVNGNTEAFF
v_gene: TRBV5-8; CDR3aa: CASRPGRQGNQETQYF
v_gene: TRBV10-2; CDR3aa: CASSEPLDRGSYNEQFF
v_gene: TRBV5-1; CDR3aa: CASSLTGQGAYEQYF
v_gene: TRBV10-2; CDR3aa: CASFGRNGTRATYNEQFF
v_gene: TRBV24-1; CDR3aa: CATSKGQGTNEQYF
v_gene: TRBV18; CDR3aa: CASSRGSGTEAFF
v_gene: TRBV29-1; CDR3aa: CSVIPQGEEKETQYF